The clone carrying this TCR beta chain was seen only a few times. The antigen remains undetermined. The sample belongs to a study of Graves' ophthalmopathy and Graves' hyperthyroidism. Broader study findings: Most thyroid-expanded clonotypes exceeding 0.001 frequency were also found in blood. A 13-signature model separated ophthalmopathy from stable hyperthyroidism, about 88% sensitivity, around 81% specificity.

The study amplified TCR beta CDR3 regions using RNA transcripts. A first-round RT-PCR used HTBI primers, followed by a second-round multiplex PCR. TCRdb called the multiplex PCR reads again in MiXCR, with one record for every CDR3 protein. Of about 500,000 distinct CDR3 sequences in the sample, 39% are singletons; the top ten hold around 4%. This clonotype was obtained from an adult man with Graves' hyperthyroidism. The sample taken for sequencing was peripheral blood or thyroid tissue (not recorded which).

CDR3 sequence (DNA): TGTGCCTGGAGTGGTCTACACGAGCAGTACTTC. Protein product: CAWSGLHEQYF. The chain couples TRBV30 to TRBJ2-7, with D uncertain. V dropped 1 base and J dropped 5 bases, with 6 bases sitting between them. Germline V gene data show CDR1 as GTSNPN and CDR2 as SVGIG (reference sequence). The CDR3 runs 11 residues.